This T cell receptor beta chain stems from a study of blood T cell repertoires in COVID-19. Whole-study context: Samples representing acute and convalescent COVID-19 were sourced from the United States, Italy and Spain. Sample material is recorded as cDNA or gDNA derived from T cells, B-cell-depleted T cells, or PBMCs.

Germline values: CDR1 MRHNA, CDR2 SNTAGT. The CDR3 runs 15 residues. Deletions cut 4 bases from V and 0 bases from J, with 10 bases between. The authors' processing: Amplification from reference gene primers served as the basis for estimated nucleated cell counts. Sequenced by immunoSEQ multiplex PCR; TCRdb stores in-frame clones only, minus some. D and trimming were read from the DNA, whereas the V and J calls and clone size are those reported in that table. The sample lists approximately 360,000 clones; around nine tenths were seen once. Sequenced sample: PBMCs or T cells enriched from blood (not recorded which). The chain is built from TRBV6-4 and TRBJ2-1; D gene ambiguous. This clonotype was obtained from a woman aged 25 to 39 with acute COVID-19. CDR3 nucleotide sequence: TGTGCCAGCAGTGCGGGTGTGAGCTCCTACAATGAGCAGTTCTTC. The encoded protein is CASSAGVSSYNEQFF.